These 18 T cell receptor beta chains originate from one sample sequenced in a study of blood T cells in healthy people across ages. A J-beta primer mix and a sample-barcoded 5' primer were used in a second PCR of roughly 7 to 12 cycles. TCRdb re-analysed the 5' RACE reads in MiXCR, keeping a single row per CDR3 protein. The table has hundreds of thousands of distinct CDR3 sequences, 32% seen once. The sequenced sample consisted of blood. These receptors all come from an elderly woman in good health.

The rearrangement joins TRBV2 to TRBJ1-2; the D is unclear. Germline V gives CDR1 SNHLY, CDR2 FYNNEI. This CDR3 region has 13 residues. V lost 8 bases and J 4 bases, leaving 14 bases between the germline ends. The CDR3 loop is CASEAGGVYGYTF. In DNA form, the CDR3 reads TGTGCCAGCGAGGCAGGTGGGGTCTATGGCTACACCTTC.

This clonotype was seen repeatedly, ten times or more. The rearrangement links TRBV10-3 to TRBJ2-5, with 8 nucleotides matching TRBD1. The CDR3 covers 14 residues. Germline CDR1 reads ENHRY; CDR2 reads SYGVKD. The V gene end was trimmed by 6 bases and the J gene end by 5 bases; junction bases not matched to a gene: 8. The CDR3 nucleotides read TGTGCCATCAGCGGACAGGGATTTGCTGAGACCCAGTACTTC. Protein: CAISGQGFAETQYF.

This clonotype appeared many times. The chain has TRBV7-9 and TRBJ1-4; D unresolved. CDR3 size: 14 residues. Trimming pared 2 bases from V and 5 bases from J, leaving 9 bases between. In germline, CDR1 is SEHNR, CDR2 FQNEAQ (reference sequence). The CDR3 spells CASSLSSQNEKLFF. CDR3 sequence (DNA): TGTGCCAGCAGCTTATCAAGTCAAAATGAAAAACTGTTTTTT.

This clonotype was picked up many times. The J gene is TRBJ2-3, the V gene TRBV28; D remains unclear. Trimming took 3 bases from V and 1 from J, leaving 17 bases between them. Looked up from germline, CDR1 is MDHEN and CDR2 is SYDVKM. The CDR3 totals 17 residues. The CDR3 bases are TGTGCCAGCAGTTTCATGGTCCTCAGCGAAGGCACAGATACGCAGTATTTT. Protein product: CASSFMVLSEGTDTQYF.

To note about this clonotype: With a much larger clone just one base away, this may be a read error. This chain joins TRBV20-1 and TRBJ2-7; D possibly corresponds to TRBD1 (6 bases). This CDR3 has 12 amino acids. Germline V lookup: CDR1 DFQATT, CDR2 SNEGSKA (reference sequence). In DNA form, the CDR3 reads TGCAGTGCTTTCCGGGACAACTACGAGCGGTACTTC. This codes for CSAFRDNYERYF.

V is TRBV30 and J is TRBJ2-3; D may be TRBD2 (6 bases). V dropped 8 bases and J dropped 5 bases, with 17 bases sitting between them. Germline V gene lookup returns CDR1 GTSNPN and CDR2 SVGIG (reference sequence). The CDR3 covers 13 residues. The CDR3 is CAGGSPSGDTQYF. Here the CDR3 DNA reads TGTGCCGGGGGGTCCCCTTCGGGAGATACGCAGTATTTT. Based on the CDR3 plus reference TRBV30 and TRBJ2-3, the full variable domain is SQTIHQWPATLVQPVGSPLSLECTVEGTSNPNLYWYRQAAGRGLQLLFYSVGIGQISSEVPQNLSASRPQDRQFILSSKKLLLSDSGFYLCAGGSPSGDTQYFGPGTRLTVL.

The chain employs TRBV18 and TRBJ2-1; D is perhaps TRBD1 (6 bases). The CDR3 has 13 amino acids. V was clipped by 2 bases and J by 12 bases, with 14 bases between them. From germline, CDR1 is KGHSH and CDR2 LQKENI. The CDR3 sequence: CASSPWTEGGQFF. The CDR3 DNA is TGTGCCAGCTCACCATGGACAGAGGGTGGGCAGTTCTTC.

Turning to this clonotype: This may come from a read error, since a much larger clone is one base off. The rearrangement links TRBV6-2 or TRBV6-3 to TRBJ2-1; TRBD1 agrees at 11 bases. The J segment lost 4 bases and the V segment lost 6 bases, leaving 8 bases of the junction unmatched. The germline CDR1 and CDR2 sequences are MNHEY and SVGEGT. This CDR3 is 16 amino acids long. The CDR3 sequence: CASSHRGQGAYNEQFF. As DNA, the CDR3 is TGTGCCAGCAGCCATCGAGGACAGGGGGCGTACAATGAGCAGTTCTTC.

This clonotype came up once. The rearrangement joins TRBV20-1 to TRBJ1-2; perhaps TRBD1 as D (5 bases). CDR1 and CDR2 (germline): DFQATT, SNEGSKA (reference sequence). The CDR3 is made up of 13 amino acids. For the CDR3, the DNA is TGCAACCCAGGGCAAATGGATCCCTATGGCTACACCTTC. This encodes CNPGQMDPYGYTF.

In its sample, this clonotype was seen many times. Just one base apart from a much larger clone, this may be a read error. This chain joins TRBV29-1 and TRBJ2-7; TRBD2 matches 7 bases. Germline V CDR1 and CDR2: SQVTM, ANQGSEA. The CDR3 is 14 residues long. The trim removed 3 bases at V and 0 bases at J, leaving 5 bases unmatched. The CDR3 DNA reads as TGCAGCGTTGAGGGGGGGGAGCGCTCCTACGAGCAGTACTTC. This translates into CSVEGGERSYEQYF.

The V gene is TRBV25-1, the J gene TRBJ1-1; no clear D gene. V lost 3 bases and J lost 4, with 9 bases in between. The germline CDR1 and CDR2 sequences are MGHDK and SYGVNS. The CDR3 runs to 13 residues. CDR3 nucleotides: TGTGCCAGCAGTGATAGGACGGTCACTGAAGCTTTCTTT. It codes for CASSDRTVTEAFF.

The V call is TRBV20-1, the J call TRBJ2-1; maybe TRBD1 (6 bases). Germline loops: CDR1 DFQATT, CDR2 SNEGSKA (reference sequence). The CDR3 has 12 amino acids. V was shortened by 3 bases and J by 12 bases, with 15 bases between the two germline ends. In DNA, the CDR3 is TGCAGTGCTAGTCCACAGGGCTACGGGCAGTTCTTC. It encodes CSASPQGYGQFF.

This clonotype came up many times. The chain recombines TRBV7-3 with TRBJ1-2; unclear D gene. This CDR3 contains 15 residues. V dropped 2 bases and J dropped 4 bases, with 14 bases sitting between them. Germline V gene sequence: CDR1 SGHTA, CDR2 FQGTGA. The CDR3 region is CASSLEAGLLYGYTF. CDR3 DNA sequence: TGTGCCAGCAGCTTAGAGGCAGGCCTCCTCTATGGCTACACCTTC.

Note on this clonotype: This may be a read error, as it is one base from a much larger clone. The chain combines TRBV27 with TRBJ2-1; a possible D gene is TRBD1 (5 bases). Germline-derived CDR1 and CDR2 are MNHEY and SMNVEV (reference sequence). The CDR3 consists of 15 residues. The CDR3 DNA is TGTGCCAGCAGCCGTGGCAGGACACCCTACAATGAGCAGGTCTTC. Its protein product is CASSRGRTPYNEQVF.

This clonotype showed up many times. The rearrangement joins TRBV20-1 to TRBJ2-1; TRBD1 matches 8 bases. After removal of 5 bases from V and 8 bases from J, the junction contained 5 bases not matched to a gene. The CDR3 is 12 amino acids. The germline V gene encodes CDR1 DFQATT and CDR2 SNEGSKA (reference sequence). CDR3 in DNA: TGCAGTGCTTCGGACAGGGCAGATGAGCAGTTCTTC. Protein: CSASDRADEQFF.

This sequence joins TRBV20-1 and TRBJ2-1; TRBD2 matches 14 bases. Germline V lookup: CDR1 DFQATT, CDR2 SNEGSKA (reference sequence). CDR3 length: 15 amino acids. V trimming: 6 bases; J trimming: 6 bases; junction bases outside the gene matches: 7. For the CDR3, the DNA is TGCAGTGCACTCCGACTAGCGGGGGGGCCCAATGAGCAGTTCTTC. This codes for CSALRLAGGPNEQFF.

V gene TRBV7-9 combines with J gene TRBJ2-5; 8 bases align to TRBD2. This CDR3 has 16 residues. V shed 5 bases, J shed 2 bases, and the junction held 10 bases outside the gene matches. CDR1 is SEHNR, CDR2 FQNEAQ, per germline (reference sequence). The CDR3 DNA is TGTGCCAGCAGCCCAATGACCGGGGGGGTTCAAGAGACCCAGTACTTC. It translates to CASSPMTGGVQETQYF.

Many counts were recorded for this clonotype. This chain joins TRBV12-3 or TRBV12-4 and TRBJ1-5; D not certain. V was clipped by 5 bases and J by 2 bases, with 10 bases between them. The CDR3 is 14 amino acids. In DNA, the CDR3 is TGTGCCAGCAGTCGGATGGTGGGCAATCAGCCCCAGCATTTT. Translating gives CASSRMVGNQPQHF.